This passage covers 27 T cell receptor beta chains from one sample sequenced in a study of blood T cell repertoires in COVID-19 (dated by TCRdb to 2020 to 2021). The method behind the library was the immunoSEQ multiplex PCR assay. Drawn from immuneACCESS, this table holds only the in-frame rearrangements with V and J called that TCRdb kept. Clones are partly lost; checked studies trace under half to an unresolved V gene and leave the rest unexplained. This sample lists tens of thousands of clones; about nine tenths were detected once. The leading ten clones occupy 1.4% to 1.5% of the sample. The specimen was peripheral blood. The receptors originated from a man in his 60s with acute or convalescent COVID-19.

This clone was seen just once. The V gene is TRBV27, the J gene TRBJ2-2; a weak D match, TRBD1 (5 bases). CDR3 length equals 14 residues. Germline V gene sequence: CDR1 MNHEY, CDR2 SMNVEV (reference sequence). V lost 4 bases to trimming and J lost 1 base, with 7 bases between them. The CDR3 DNA sequence: TGTGCCAGCAGTTCCAGGGAGAACACCGGGGAGCTGTTTTTT. Translation: CASSSRENTGELFF.

V is TRBV9 and J is TRBJ1-1; maybe TRBD1 (6 bases). The CDR3 extends over 14 amino acids. The V gene lost 3 bases and the J gene lost 4 bases, with 13 bases spanning the gap. Germline V CDR1 and CDR2: SGDLS, YYNGEE. CDR3 in DNA: TGTGCCAGCAGCGGAAACACAGGGTTCACTGAAGCTTTCTTT. Its translation: CASSGNTGFTEAFF.

The chain combines TRBV27 with TRBJ2-7, with 8 nucleotides matching TRBD2. This CDR3 is 15 amino acids long. Germline CDR1 is MNHEY and CDR2 is SMNVEV (reference sequence). V trimming: 2 bases; J trimming: 3 bases; junction bases outside the gene matches: 6. The CDR3 is CASSLAGTRGYEQYF. Written as DNA, the CDR3 is TGTGCCAGCAGTTTAGCGGGGACTAGAGGCTACGAGCAGTACTTC.

The chain combines TRBV29-1 with TRBJ1-1; 10 bases agree with TRBD1. Losses at the gene ends were 3 bases for V and 4 bases for J; bases not matched to a gene: 8. Germline CDR1 and CDR2: SQVTM and ANQGSEA. This CDR3 is 15 amino acids long. CDR3 loop: CSVDWDRGYSTEAFF. CDR3 nucleotides: TGCAGCGTTGACTGGGACAGGGGTTATTCCACTGAAGCTTTCTTT.

This clone was observed a single time. CDR3 nucleotides: TGTGCCAGCAGGACAGGCCAAGAGACCCAGTACTTC. Amino acid sequence: CASRTGQETQYF. The chain couples TRBV19 to TRBJ2-5; 7 positions agree with TRBD1. Per the germline V gene, CDR1 is LNHDA and CDR2 is SQIVND (reference sequence). Germline trimming cut 9 bases from V and 1 base from J; bases unmatched to any gene: 2. The length of the CDR3 is 12 residues.

The rearrangement links TRBV6-5 to TRBJ2-7, with D maybe TRBD1 (6 bases). Deletions cut 10 bases from V and 2 bases from J, with 12 bases between. This CDR3 comprises 12 residues. Germline values: CDR1 MNHEY, CDR2 SVGAGI. The CDR3 coding sequence is TGTGCCACCTCTTCAGGGGCCTACGAGCAGTACTTC. Amino acids: CATSSGAYEQYF.

J is TRBJ2-7 and V is TRBV6-5; possible D gene TRBD2, 5 bases. The germline V gene has CDR1 MNHEY and CDR2 SVGAGI. The CDR3 is 14 amino acids. V was cut by 6 bases and J by 3 bases, with 15 bases left in between. The CDR3, as DNA: TGTGCCAGCAGGATCTCTAGGAGCGGCTACGAGCAGTACTTC. Translating it yields CASRISRSGYEQYF.

The V call is TRBV6-6, the J call TRBJ1-1, with D perhaps matching TRBD1 (6 bases). This CDR3 has 14 amino acids. From germline, CDR1 is MNHNY and CDR2 SVGAGI (reference sequence). Trimming stripped 0 bases from V and 11 bases from J, with 16 bases between. As DNA, the CDR3 is TGTGCCAGCAGTTACTCCAACTCAGGGGTTGAGGCTTTCTTT. Protein product: CASSYSNSGVEAFF.

The rearrangement links TRBV7-2 to TRBJ1-2; D is undetermined. Germline-derived CDR1 and CDR2 are SGHTA and FQGNSA. The V end lost 1 base, the J end lost 8 bases, and 14 bases lay between the germline ends. The CDR3 length is 14 residues. CDR3 protein: CASSLDLILTGYTF. The CDR3 bases are TGTGCCAGCAGCTTAGATCTGATTCTTACAGGCTACACCTTC.

This chain links TRBV5-6 with TRBJ1-5; D uncertain. V was clipped by 0 bases and J by 3 bases, with 10 bases between them. The CDR3 loop spans 15 amino acids. The germline V gene has CDR1 SGHDT and CDR2 YYEEEE. The CDR3 loop is CASSLGGSPNQPQHF. CDR3 nucleotides: TGTGCCAGCAGCTTGGGAGGATCCCCCAATCAGCCCCAGCATTTT.

The rearrangement links TRBV6-5 to TRBJ1-4; D ambiguous. Trimming took off 10 bases at V and 3 bases at J, with 18 bases between the two ends. CDR3 length equals 15 residues. Germline V gene lookup returns CDR1 MNHEY and CDR2 SVGAGI. The CDR3 DNA is TGTGCCACCTCCGTGATGCAGGCCTCTAATGAAAAACTGTTTTTT. It codes for CATSVMQASNEKLFF.

J is TRBJ1-3 and V is TRBV12-5, with TRBD1 as a possible D gene (5 bases). Germline CDR1 and CDR2: LGHNT and FRNRAP. The CDR3 is made up of 15 amino acids. V was pared by 5 bases and J by 2 bases, with 13 bases between. CDR3 coding DNA: TGTGCTAGTGGTCCTCAAGGGGATCCTGGAAACACCATATATTTT. Amino acid sequence: CASGPQGDPGNTIYF.

The chain uses TRBV5-1 and TRBJ1-1; no definite D call. V shed 7 bases and J shed 3 bases, with 10 bases lying between them. Per germline, CDR1 SGHRS and CDR2 YFSETQ. The CDR3 covers 12 residues. This CDR3 reads CASGREYTEAFF. CDR3 DNA sequence: TGCGCCAGCGGCCGGGAGTACACTGAAGCTTTCTTT.

The rearrangement links TRBV5-1 to TRBJ2-1; 15 positions match TRBD2. CDR1 SGHRS and CDR2 YFSETQ come from the germline V gene. With 7 bases clipped from V and 6 bases from J, the junction kept 8 bases outside the gene matches. This CDR3 region has 16 residues. Written as DNA, the CDR3 is TGCGCCAGCGTCCCGGGACTAGCGGGGGGCCTCAATGAGCAGTTCTTC. Protein: CASVPGLAGGLNEQFF.

The rearrangement uses TRBV25-1 and TRBJ2-1, with TRBD1 matching 7 bases. CDR1 is MGHDK and CDR2 is SYGVNS in the germline V gene. CDR3 size: 16 residues. With 3 bases clipped from V and 0 bases from J, the junction kept 5 bases outside the gene matches. The CDR3 region has the DNA TGTGCCAGCAGTGATCGGACAGGAGGCTCCTACAATGAGCAGTTCTTC. Protein sequence: CASSDRTGGSYNEQFF.

This clone appeared once. V and J are TRBV9 and TRBJ2-7; D call uncertain. Germline values: CDR1 SGDLS, CDR2 YYNGEE. The CDR3 runs to 13 residues. V lost 4 bases and J lost 0, with 8 bases in between. This CDR3 reads CASSPPYSYEQYF. CDR3 sequence (DNA): TGTGCCAGCAGCCCCCCGTACTCCTACGAGCAGTACTTC.

This chain uses TRBV29-1 with TRBJ1-6; 8 bases align to TRBD1. J was trimmed by 7 bases and V by 5 bases; bases with no gene match: 4. The CDR3 has 13 residues. CDR1 SQVTM and CDR2 ANQGSEA come from the germline V gene. CDR3 residues: CSVSDRANSPLHF. Written as DNA, the CDR3 is TGCAGCGTTTCGGACAGGGCAAATTCACCCCTCCACTTT.

This chain joins TRBV5-1 and TRBJ1-1; D possibly corresponds to TRBD1 (6 bases). Trimming cost V 4 bases and J 1 base, with 14 bases left between them. The CDR3 extends over 15 amino acids. Germline V gives CDR1 SGHRS, CDR2 YFSETQ. Written as DNA, the CDR3 is TGCGCCAGCAGCCCCCGGGTGACAGGGAACACTGAAGCTTTCTTT. Translating gives CASSPRVTGNTEAFF.

This rearrangement joins TRBV4-1 to TRBJ2-5; 8 bases align to TRBD2. Germline lookup yields CDR1 MGHRA and CDR2 YSYEKL. This CDR3 has 13 amino acids. After removal of 4 bases from V and 3 bases from J, the junction contained 1 base not matched to a gene. The CDR3 reads CASSLSGEETQYF. The CDR3 nucleotides read TGCGCCAGCAGCCTTAGCGGGGAAGAGACCCAGTACTTC.

J is TRBJ1-1 and V is TRBV28, with D possibly matching TRBD1 (5 bases). Germline CDR1 is MDHEN and CDR2 is SYDVKM. CDR3 length: 11 residues. The DNA for the CDR3 is TGTACTTCGGGGGGGAGGACTGAAGCTTTCTTT. It is translated as CTSGGRTEAFF.

The rearrangement uses TRBV7-8 and TRBJ1-2, with 7 bases matching TRBD1. This CDR3 spans 15 amino acids. J lost 8 bases, V lost 5 bases, and 14 bases had no gene match. Per germline, CDR1 SGHVS and CDR2 FQNEAQ. The CDR3 nucleotides are TGTGCCAGCAGCCCTCGACAGGGTATACTGACGGGCTACACCTTC. Residues: CASSPRQGILTGYTF.

This rearrangement joins TRBV27 to TRBJ2-7; D remains ambiguous. The CDR3 is made up of 11 amino acids. CDR1 and CDR2 from the germline V gene are MNHEY and SMNVEV (reference sequence). Trimming took 5 bases from V and 2 from J, leaving 4 bases between them. CDR3 sequence reads: CASSPAYEQYF. The CDR3 nucleotides are TGTGCCAGCAGTCCCGCCTACGAGCAGTACTTC.

The J gene is TRBJ1-2, the V gene TRBV6-1; no reliable D call. Germline assignment: CDR1 MNHNS and CDR2 SASEGT. V lost 4 bases and J 0 bases, leaving 15 bases between the germline ends. This CDR3 has 16 residues. The CDR3 here is CASSAFRVGANYGYTF. The CDR3 region has the DNA TGTGCCAGCAGTGCCTTTAGGGTCGGGGCTAACTATGGCTACACCTTC.

The chain couples TRBV11-3 to TRBJ2-2; 7 nucleotides agree with TRBD2. V shed 5 bases and J 1 base; nucleotides not matched to a gene: 7. The germline V gene encodes CDR1 SGHNT and CDR2 YENEEA. The CDR3 loop spans 16 amino acids. The CDR3 DNA reads as TGTGCCAGCAGCGGACGGGGACTACTGAACACCGGGGAGCTGTTTTTT. Translation: CASSGRGLLNTGELFF.

The chain carries TRBV4-2 and TRBJ2-1; 7 positions agree with TRBD1. The CDR3 spans 18 residues. Germline values: CDR1 LGHNA, CDR2 YNFKEQ. The V and J ends lost 0 bases and 8 bases, in that order; junction bases with no gene match: 16. CDR3 coding DNA: TGTGCCAGCAGCCAAGAATATCGGACAGGCACGGGCGGCGATGAGCAGTTCTTC. It is translated as CASSQEYRTGTGGDEQFF.

CDR3 in DNA: TGTGCCAGCAGCTTGGACAGGGCTGTGGAAAAACTGTTTTTT. This translates into CASSLDRAVEKLFF. The V call is TRBV7-9, the J call TRBJ1-4, with 8 bases that match TRBD1. The CDR3 is made up of 14 amino acids. CDR1 is SEHNR and CDR2 is FQNEAQ in the germline V gene (reference sequence). V trimming: 3 bases; J trimming: 8 bases; junction bases outside the gene matches: 5.

The chain is built from TRBV19 and TRBJ1-2; tentatively, D is TRBD1 (6 bases). The CDR3 spans 16 residues. The germline V gene has CDR1 LNHDA and CDR2 SQIVND (reference sequence). Between the trimmed V and J ends, which lost 1 base and 7 bases, there was a span of 19 bases. The CDR3 protein is CASSIVINRAGRGYTF. DNA for the CDR3: TGTGCCAGTAGTATAGTGATTAACAGGGCCGGTCGTGGCTACACCTTC.